These 7 T cell receptor beta chains share one sample of origin, sequenced in a study of blood T cell repertoires in COVID-19. Produced via immunoSEQ multiplex PCR; TCRdb's table is partial and in-frame only. The table lists about 93,000 clones, roughly 80% of them singletons. Sequencing was performed on peripheral blood. These receptors came from a human donor in a cohort sampled during active COVID-19.

This chain joins TRBV28 and TRBJ2-7, with 7 positions matching TRBD2. Germline CDR1 MDHEN, CDR2 SYDVKM. The ends lost 6 bases at V and 6 bases at J; junction bases unmatched: 11. The CDR3 extends over 14 amino acids. DNA of the CDR3: TGTGCCAGCAGGGTGGGCGGGAGTATCTCCGAGCAGTACTTC. Translation: CASRVGGSISEQYF.

The CDR3 DNA sequence: TGTGCCAGCAGTGAACAGGGGCGAAACGAGCAGTACTTC. Translating gives CASSEQGRNEQYF. The chain combines TRBV2 with TRBJ2-7; a weak D match, TRBD1 (6 bases). The germline gives CDR1 SNHLY, CDR2 FYNNEI. The CDR3 covers 13 residues. V was cut by 2 bases and J by 5 bases, with 10 bases left in between. Complete variable domain (other parts from reference TRBV2 and TRBJ2-7): EPEVTQTPSHQVTQMGQEVILRCVPISNHLYFYWYRQILGQKVEFLVSFYNNEISEKSEIFDDQFSVERPDGSNFTLKIRSTKLEDSAMYFCASSEQGRNEQYFGPGTRLTVT.

V gene TRBV27 combines with J gene TRBJ1-6, with D perhaps TRBD1 (5 bases). The germline gives CDR1 MNHEY, CDR2 SMNVEV (reference sequence). CDR3 length: 16 residues. The V end lost 3 bases, the J end lost 0 bases, and 9 bases lay between the germline ends. The DNA of the CDR3 is TGTGCCAGCAGTTTGCGACAGAGCTCCTATAATTCACCCCTCCACTTT. Its protein is CASSLRQSSYNSPLHF.

This sequence joins TRBV19 and TRBJ2-7, with D possibly matching TRBD1 (6 bases). The length of the CDR3 is 14 residues. Germline CDR1 reads LNHDA; CDR2 reads SQIVND (reference sequence). V lost 9 bases, J lost 2 bases, and 17 bases lay in between. The CDR3 DNA reads TGTGCCAGGAGAAGTGAAGGGGGACCCTACGAGCAGTACTTC. This encodes CARRSEGGPYEQYF. Full variable domain (outside the CDR3, taken from reference TRBV19 and TRBJ2-7): DGGITQSPKYLFRKEGQNVTLSCEQNLNHDAMYWYRQDPGQGLRLIYYSQIVNDFQKGDIAEGYSVSREKKESFPLTVTSAQKNPTAFYLCARRSEGGPYEQYFGPGTRLTVT.

This clone was detected many times. This chain connects TRBV6-5 to TRBJ1-1, with D unresolved. V gave up 6 bases and J gave up 5 bases, with 16 bases separating them. The CDR3 length is 14 residues. The germline CDR1 and CDR2 sequences are MNHEY and SVGAGI. The CDR3 loop reads CASRQRRRNTEAFF. CDR3 nucleotide sequence: TGTGCCAGCAGGCAACGTCGGAGGAATACTGAAGCTTTCTTT.

In its sample, this clone was seen a few times. J is TRBJ1-1 and V is TRBV5-4; maybe TRBD1 (6 bases). The CDR3 runs 16 residues. Trimming took 0 bases from V and 1 from J, leaving 13 bases between them. Per the germline V gene, CDR1 is SGHNT and CDR2 is YYREEE (reference sequence). The DNA for the CDR3 is TGTGCCAGCAGCTTGGGGGACACGGGGAGGAACACTGAAGCTTTCTTT. Protein product: CASSLGDTGRNTEAFF.

The gene calls are TRBV6-4 and TRBJ2-3; TRBD2 might be the D (5 bases). The CDR3 is made up of 13 amino acids. Trimming removed 3 bases at V and 4 bases at J, with 8 bases between. In germline, CDR1 is MRHNA, CDR2 SNTAGT. DNA of the CDR3: TGTGCCAGCAGTGAGATGGGAGCAGATACGCAGTATTTT. Protein sequence: CASSEMGADTQYF.